Below, 22 T cell receptor beta chains from the same sample are listed, as sequenced in a study of T cell responses to AZD1222 COVID-19 vaccine. Profiled with immunoSEQ multiplex PCR; TCRdb holds only in-frame clones, not every one. The table includes tens of thousands of clones, 70% to 90% detected once. The sample in question was peripheral blood, obtained 28 days after the second AZD1222 dose. These TCRs come from an adult who received the AZD1222 COVID-19 vaccine.

The chain combines TRBV6-2 or TRBV6-3 with TRBJ1-1, with 7 nucleotides matching TRBD1. V was clipped by 0 bases and J by 1 base; unmatched bases: 5. The CDR3 consists of 16 residues. Per germline, CDR1 MNHEY and CDR2 SVGEGT. The CDR3 region has the DNA TGTGCCAGCAGTTACTCGAGGGGGACAGCGAACACTGAAGCTTTCTTT. Its translation: CASSYSRGTANTEAFF.

The chain carries TRBV29-1 and TRBJ2-1; D unclear. This CDR3 contains 14 residues. Germline V CDR1 and CDR2: SQVTM, ANQGSEA. Trimming cost V 3 bases and J 4 bases, with 13 bases left between them. CDR3 nucleotide sequence: TGCAGCGTTGATATCCAGGTCCGGTACAATGAGCAGTTCTTC. Protein: CSVDIQVRYNEQFF.

This clone appeared once. The V call is TRBV4-1, the J call TRBJ2-3; the D gene is possibly TRBD2 (5 bases). V lost 2 bases, J lost 0 bases, and 9 bases lay in between. This CDR3 region has 15 residues. Germline lookup yields CDR1 MGHRA and CDR2 YSYEKL. The CDR3 sequence: CASSQHGLSTDTQYF. The CDR3 region has the DNA TGCGCCAGCAGCCAACACGGACTCAGCACAGATACGCAGTATTTT.

The chain carries TRBV18 and TRBJ2-5, with 9 bases aligning to TRBD1. The CDR3 consists of 17 residues. The V segment lost 4 bases and the J segment 4 bases; nucleotides outside the gene matches: 13. Germline values: CDR1 KGHSH, CDR2 LQKENI. The CDR3 nucleotides read TGTGCCAGCTCACTCCGGGACAGGGAGCCGAGGGGAGAGACCCAGTACTTC. Its protein is CASSLRDREPRGETQYF.

The chain couples TRBV27 to TRBJ1-4, with a weak D call TRBD1 (6 bases). The length of the CDR3 is 16 residues. The germline V gene encodes CDR1 MNHEY and CDR2 SMNVEV (reference sequence). Trimming left V 0 bases short and J 8 bases short, with 16 bases between. CDR3 protein: CASSLSMGGRGEKLFF. DNA of the CDR3: TGTGCCAGCAGTTTATCGATGGGGGGTAGGGGGGAAAAACTGTTTTTT.

The rearrangement joins TRBV7-3 to TRBJ2-2; 8 nucleotides align to TRBD1. The germline gives CDR1 SGHTA, CDR2 FQGTGA. The ends lost 5 bases at V and 5 bases at J; junction bases unmatched: 13. The CDR3 runs to 17 residues. CDR3 in DNA: TGTGCCAGCAGCCTTTTCCCCGACAGGGGTGGGACCGGGGAGCTGTTTTTT. It is translated as CASSLFPDRGGTGELFF.

The chain couples TRBV6-2 or TRBV6-3 to TRBJ1-1; maybe TRBD1 (5 bases). V lost 0 bases and J 1 base, leaving 9 bases between the germline ends. This CDR3 has 15 amino acids. In germline, CDR1 is MNHEY, CDR2 SVGEGT. This chain's CDR3 is CASSYSGGRNTEAFF. Here the CDR3 DNA reads TGTGCCAGCAGTTACTCGGGGGGAAGGAACACTGAAGCTTTCTTT.

This sequence joins TRBV4-2 and TRBJ1-5; D is perhaps TRBD1 (5 bases). Germline lookup yields CDR1 LGHNA and CDR2 YNFKEQ. CDR3 length equals 17 residues. The ends were cut back, 0 bases at V and 2 bases at J, with 14 bases in the middle. The CDR3 loop reads CASSQDQGSRRNQPQHF. In nucleotides, the CDR3 is TGTGCCAGCAGCCAAGACCAGGGATCGCGGCGCAATCAGCCCCAGCATTTT.

V gene TRBV19 combines with J gene TRBJ2-4; 8 bases are shared with TRBD2. The CDR3 spans 17 residues. Trimming removed 2 bases from V and 3 bases from J; junction bases left unmatched: 9. The germline V gene has CDR1 LNHDA and CDR2 SQIVND (reference sequence). The CDR3 DNA reads as TGTGCCAGTAGTATACGGCCCGAGGCGGGGGGCAAAAACATTCAGTACTTC. Protein sequence: CASSIRPEAGGKNIQYF.

This chain uses TRBV5-1 with TRBJ2-1, with 8 bases aligning to TRBD2. The CDR3 runs 14 residues. CDR1 is SGHRS, CDR2 YFSETQ, per germline. J was trimmed by 5 bases and V by 0 bases; bases with no gene match: 1. The CDR3 DNA sequence: TGCGCCAGCAGCTTGGCTAGCGGGCACAATGAGCAGTTCTTC. This sequence encodes CASSLASGHNEQFF.

The chain joins TRBV4-2 to TRBJ1-1; no clear D gene. Trimming stripped 3 bases from V and 8 bases from J, with 10 bases between. Germline values: CDR1 LGHNA, CDR2 YNFKEQ. The CDR3 runs to 12 residues. The CDR3 loop reads CASSQNRGEAFF. The CDR3 DNA reads as TGTGCCAGCAGCCAGAATAGAGGGGAAGCTTTCTTT.

This rearrangement joins TRBV6-5 to TRBJ1-5; 7 bases line up with TRBD1. Germline lookup yields CDR1 MNHEY and CDR2 SVGAGI. The trim removed 2 bases at V and 0 bases at J, leaving 1 base unmatched. This CDR3 has 15 residues. CDR3 DNA sequence: TGTGCCAGCAGTTACGACAGGGATAGCAATCAGCCCCAGCATTTT. Translating gives CASSYDRDSNQPQHF.

J is TRBJ2-7 and V is TRBV5-1; the D gene is possibly TRBD1 (6 bases). Germline values: CDR1 SGHRS, CDR2 YFSETQ. The CDR3 sequence is 17 residues long. V shed 3 bases and J shed 5 bases, with 24 bases lying between them. CDR3 coding DNA: TGCGCCAGCAGCTCAGATCCGCAAGGACAGAGTATTAACGAGCAGTACTTC. Protein: CASSSDPQGQSINEQYF.

This clone appeared a single time. The CDR3 sequence: CASSLLYTEAFF. CDR3 DNA sequence: TGTGCCAGCAGCTTATTGTACACTGAAGCTTTCTTT. The chain is built from TRBV11-2 and TRBJ1-1; no firm D call. With 2 bases removed from V and 3 bases from J, the gap between germline ends came to 4 bases. CDR3 length: 12 amino acids. Germline V lookup: CDR1 SGHAT, CDR2 FQNNGV.

This chain joins TRBV21-1 and TRBJ1-1. TRBV21-1 is a known pseudogene. The CDR3 loop spans 14 amino acids. The CDR3 DNA reads as TGTGCCAGCAGCAAAGTGGACGATTGGACTGAAGCTTTCTTT. Translating gives CASSKVDDWTEAFF.

The J gene is TRBJ1-2, the V gene TRBV7-2; D ambiguous. This CDR3 is 13 amino acids long. In germline, CDR1 is SGHTA, CDR2 FQGNSA. Trimming cost V 0 bases and J 4 bases, with 6 bases left between them. The CDR3 region has the DNA TGTGCCAGCAGCTTAGCAGGGATCTATGGCTACACCTTC. Translation: CASSLAGIYGYTF.

The chain couples TRBV6-1 to TRBJ2-6, with 7 positions matching TRBD1. CDR3 length equals 18 residues. J was trimmed by 5 bases and V by 2 bases; bases with no gene match: 12. CDR1 and CDR2 from the germline V gene are MNHNS and SASEGT. The CDR3 coding sequence is TGTGCCAGCAGTGAAAGACTGGGACAGCCCTGGTGGGCCAACGTCCTGACTTTC. Translation: CASSERLGQPWWANVLTF.

V and J are TRBV6-2 or TRBV6-3 and TRBJ1-2; 9 bases line up with TRBD1. The CDR3 contains 15 residues. Unmatched junction bases numbered 4, after V lost 2 bases and J lost 3 bases. CDR1 and CDR2 (germline): MNHEY, SVGEGT. In DNA form, the CDR3 reads TGTGCCAGCAGTTACCCGACAGGGGGGGACTATGGCTACACCTTC. Protein sequence: CASSYPTGGDYGYTF.

The V gene is TRBV3-1 (or the pseudogene TRBV3-2), the J gene TRBJ2-4; tentatively, D is TRBD1 (5 bases). This CDR3 has 15 amino acids. V was clipped by 4 bases and J by 3 bases, with 13 bases between them. The germline V gene has CDR1 LGHDT and CDR2 YNNKEL (reference sequence). The CDR3 DNA sequence: TGTGCCAGCAGCCCTGAGACAGCCTTCAAAAACATTCAGTACTTC. It translates to CASSPETAFKNIQYF.

The chain couples TRBV19 to TRBJ1-5; D is unclear. Trimming cost V 5 bases and J 0 bases, with 2 bases left between them. This CDR3 has 12 residues. Germline assignment: CDR1 LNHDA and CDR2 SQIVND (reference sequence). CDR3 in DNA: TGTGCCAGTAGTCTTAGCAATCAGCCCCAGCATTTT. It translates to CASSLSNQPQHF.

The V gene is TRBV2, the J gene TRBJ1-4; D is unclear. The V gene's germline CDR1 is SNHLY and CDR2 FYNNEI. Trimming removed 6 bases from V and 0 bases from J, with 8 bases in between. This CDR3 contains 14 residues. CDR3 coding DNA: TGTGCCAGCAGGATCACCACAACTAATGAAAAACTGTTTTTT. Encoded protein: CASRITTTNEKLFF. The whole variable domain, filled in from reference TRBV2 and TRBJ1-4, reads EPEVTQTPSHQVTQMGQEVILRCVPISNHLYFYWYRQILGQKVEFLVSFYNNEISEKSEIFDDQFSVERPDGSNFTLKIRSTKLEDSAMYFCASRITTTNEKLFFGSGTQLSVL.

The V and J genes are TRBV6-6 and TRBJ1-2; 8 bases match TRBD1. V shed 5 bases, J shed 2 bases, and the junction held 10 bases outside the gene matches. Germline V gene lookup returns CDR1 MNHNY and CDR2 SVGAGI (reference sequence). The CDR3 has 16 residues. The chain's CDR3 is CASSLHERQGNYGYTF. As DNA, the CDR3 is TGTGCCAGCAGTCTACATGAGAGACAGGGGAACTATGGCTACACCTTC.